This entry lists 3 T cell receptor beta chains sequenced from one sample in a study of vaccination and CD4 T cells after COVID-19. With the Oncomine TCR Beta short-read assay, DNA from cultured CD4+ T cells was sequenced. TCRdb used MiXCR to reprocess the PCR reads, holding one entry per CDR3 protein. The table includes approximately 18,000 distinct CDR3 sequences, 45% to 50% detected once. Antigen specificity for these receptors is unknown. Treatment indicated: roughly ten-day PBMC culture with coronavirus spike peptide pools or control peptides (ViraFEST assay). Sequenced: CD4+ T cells from blood, cultured in vitro. The receptors come from a human donor who had recovered from COVID-19.

This clonotype has a handful of counts. CDR3 amino acids: CASSFSGGALETQYF. CDR3 in DNA: TGTGCCAGCAGCTTTAGCGGGGGGGCTCTGGAGACCCAGTACTTC. This chain links TRBV7-2 with TRBJ2-5, with 11 bases matching TRBD2. The junction had 5 bases not matched to a gene; V was cut back by 3 bases and J by 5 bases. The germline CDR1 and CDR2 sequences are SGHTA and FQGNSA. The CDR3 is 15 residues long.

V usage is TRBV12-3 or TRBV12-4 and J usage is TRBJ1-1; D unresolved. V dropped 3 bases and J dropped 5 bases, with 7 bases sitting between them. The CDR3 contains 12 residues. The CDR3 bases are TGTGCCAGCAGTTTGTTTGGGACTGAAGCTTTCTTT. Encoded protein: CASSLFGTEAFF.

DNA for the CDR3: TGCGCCAGCAGCCAAGGAACGGTAGGGGAGCTGTTTTTT. Translated: CASSQGTVGELFF. The J gene is TRBJ2-2, the V gene TRBV4-3; unclear D gene. The V gene's germline CDR1 is LGHNA and CDR2 YSLEER. The CDR3 is made up of 13 amino acids. Trimming took 1 base from V and 8 from J, leaving 8 bases between them.